This T cell receptor beta chain was obtained from a study of CD8 T cells in Susac syndrome (dated by TCRdb to between 2018 and 2020). For the study in its entirety: The study used repertoire sequencing to test whether antigen drove CD8+ T cell activation and differentiation in Susac syndrome. The study compared CD8+ T cell repertoire clonality among approximately twelve healthy donors, about 14 Susac syndrome patients and 15 multiple sclerosis patients.

The paper's findings and limits, for the study overall: The number of individuals in the TCR sequencing and HLA analysis was recognized as being relatively small.

RNA was extracted using the RNeasy kit, and about 0.5 to 1 ug of the RNA was reverse transcribed with random hexamers. The immunoSEQ multiplex PCR assay, covering 54 Vbeta and 13 Jbeta segments, was used to amplify TCR beta CDR3 regions. PCR amplification bias was corrected by using a synthetic template baseline for primer optimization and computational correction. In the source study's methods: Only productive sequences were kept, with reads annotated to V, D and J genes according to IMGT and analyzed in immunoSEQ Analyzer. To calculate clonality, Shannon entropy was normalized by log2 of the number of productive unique sequences and then subtracted from one. For each patient and control, public and private clones were evaluated among the 100 most prevalent clones. Susac-specific clones were defined as absent from healthy and MS cohorts, 850 to 1,300 published viral clones and other ImmuneACCESS disease sequences. Clones were called with MiXCR by TCRdb after fastp trimmed the public reads at Q25, and only in-frame beta chains were retained. Each entry merges the rows of one CDR3 protein and shows their most common DNA and genes. TCRdb, not the original authors, processed these V and J calls. Present in this sample are almost 450,000 distinct CDR3 sequences, 85% to 90% of which were seen just once. Under 0.15% of the sample goes to the ten largest clones.

Based on the germline V gene (reference sequence), the CDR1 and CDR2 sequences are DFQATT and SNEGSKA. The junction shows trimming of 2 bases on V and 0 bases on J, plus 5 bases between the germline ends. The CDR3 measures 13 amino acids from cysteine to phenylalanine. Kept here is only the CDR3 DNA, which spans 39 bases and is read in frame from base 1. High-throughput TCR beta sequencing profiled peripheral blood CD8+ and CD4+ T cells from healthy donors, Susac syndrome patients and multiple sclerosis patients. Multiple sclerosis controls were treatment-naive patients with stable or active relapsing-remitting disease fulfilling revised McDonald criteria. Bulk CD8+ and CD4+ T cells were purified by magnetic negative isolation, whereas CD8+ TEMRA cells were enriched by FACS. Blood was drawn into EDTA tubes, processed within 24 hours, and PBMCs were isolated by density gradient centrifugation. PBMCs intended for TCR sequencing were frozen in liquid nitrogen and were later thawed in a 37 degrees C water bath. Purity of sorted or isolated CD4+, CD8+ and CD8+ TEMRA cells was at least 90%.

Remarks on this clonotype: Its antigen is still unknown. Per-base qualities were not stored, and no clone one base away is much larger.

Recombination linked TRBV20-1 to TRBJ2-1, with an unclear D gene assignment. The sequence derives from a human donor with multiple sclerosis. Sequencing used CD8+ T cells from PBMCs. The CDR3 loop reads CSARTFSYNEQFF. The sequence in DNA is TGCAGTGCTAGAACATTCTCCTACAATGAGCAGTTCTTC.